This TCR beta chain was profiled in a study of regulatory T cells in long-lasting Graves disease. Study conclusions and caveats: The study found lower TCR diversity in persistent Graves' patients than in newly diagnosed ones.

The time point here: persistent/refractory GD, antithyroid drugs over 5 years with positive TRAb. There was RNA extracted from PBMCs, and the TCR library was made from it. Patients were enrolled at an endocrinology department in Xi'an, China. CDR1 is SEHNR and CDR2 is FQNEAQ in the germline V gene (reference sequence). Unmatched junction bases numbered 9, after V lost 5 bases and J lost 8 bases. This CDR3 region has 15 residues. As for this clonotype: Its antigen is still unknown.

Arm-PCR of CDR3 regions and iRepertoire HTBI primers were the basis on which TCR beta libraries were built. TCRdb reprocessed the multiplex PCR reads via MiXCR and lists one record per CDR3 protein. The table has around 460,000 distinct CDR3 sequences, roughly 23% seen once; the top ten hold 10% to 15%. Specimen: peripheral blood mononuclear cells (PBMCs), collected when the disease was refractory, from a patient treated with antithyroid drugs. The receptor's source is a female donor with Graves disease. The chain employs TRBV7-9 and TRBJ1-4; 9 nucleotides agree with TRBD1. The CDR3 bases are TGTGCCAGCAGCGGGCTGGGACAGGGAAACGAAAAACTGTTTTTT. This sequence encodes CASSGLGQGNEKLFF.